This entry features one T cell receptor (beta chain) sequence. Its antigen is not identified. MiXCR, applied by TCRdb to the 5' RACE reads, yields one record per CDR3 protein. The sample contains about 210,000 distinct CDR3 sequences, roughly 9.4% of which appear only once. The data belong to a study of identical twins. The CDR3 is made up of 15 amino acids. Deletions cut 2 bases from V and 8 bases from J, with 16 bases between. Germline CDR1 and CDR2: SGHTA and FQGNSA. Study-level findings and limits: Not following the same donors, the study drew its conclusions from cross-sectional statistical analysis.

Sequencing was carried out using memory (CD45RO+) T cells sorted from blood. This TCR was sampled from a woman aged 18-30 years in good health. The V gene is TRBV7-2, the J gene TRBJ2-1; a possible D gene is TRBD2 (5 bases). This CDR3 is CASSLFTSRAHEQFF. The CDR3 DNA is TGTGCCAGCAGCTTATTTACTAGTCGGGCCCATGAGCAGTTCTTC.